The 24 T cell receptor beta chains given below trace back to one sample, sequenced in a study of cytomegalovirus exposure and HLA in healthy donors. Primers for the PCR totalled 60 Vbeta and 13 Jbeta. Repertoires were generated with immunoSEQ multiplex PCR, while TCRdb's copy carries only in-frame clones and drops some. The sample has about 140,000 clones, roughly 83% seen once. Sequenced material: PBMCs. These receptors were obtained from a man aged 35 to 55 in good health and CMV-seronegative.

The rearrangement links TRBV5-3 to TRBJ2-1; 7 bases match TRBD1. TRBV5-3 is an ORF; its function is uncertain. V was clipped by 4 bases and J by 7 bases; unmatched bases: 14. CDR3 length: 16 amino acids. In DNA, the CDR3 is TGTGCCAGAAGCCCCCTTTGTGAGGGGGCGGAAAATGAGCAGTTCTTC. Translation gives CARSPLCEGAENEQFF.

The rearrangement joins TRBV7-8 to TRBJ2-5, with TRBD2 matching 10 bases. From germline, CDR1 is SGHVS and CDR2 FQNEAQ. The CDR3 length is 14 residues. V shed 5 bases, J shed 5 bases, and the junction held 5 bases outside the gene matches. CDR3 DNA sequence: TGTGCCAGCAGCCAAAGGACTAGCGGTGAGACCCAGTACTTC. Translation gives CASSQRTSGETQYF.

This sequence joins TRBV6-5 and TRBJ1-1, with TRBD1 as a possible D gene (6 bases). This CDR3 spans 15 amino acids. Deletions cut 2 bases from V and 1 base from J, with 11 bases between. Germline lookup yields CDR1 MNHEY and CDR2 SVGAGI. The CDR3: CASSYQDRRNTEAFF. CDR3 nucleotides: TGTGCCAGCAGTTACCAGGACAGACGGAACACTGAAGCTTTCTTT.

The CDR3 DNA sequence: TGCGCCAGCAGCCAAGACATCCGGTATAATTCACCCCTCCACTTT. Its translation is CASSQDIRYNSPLHF. The chain has TRBV4-3 and TRBJ1-6; D is ambiguous. The germline V gene has CDR1 LGHNA and CDR2 YSLEER. The V end was cut by 0 bases, the J end by 4 bases, with 7 bases between. The CDR3 length is 15 residues.

This rearrangement joins TRBV6-5 to TRBJ2-3, with 9 bases fitting TRBD2. Per the germline V gene, CDR1 is MNHEY and CDR2 is SVGAGI. The CDR3 covers 15 residues. The trim removed 6 bases at V and 4 bases at J, leaving 8 bases unmatched. CDR3 protein: CASSQGLAVSDTQYF. In DNA, the CDR3 is TGTGCCAGCAGCCAGGGACTAGCAGTTTCAGATACGCAGTATTTT.

CDR3 nucleotides: TGTGCCAGCAGTCCGACGGGCTATGGCTACACCTTC. Translation: CASSPTGYGYTF. The chain employs TRBV2 and TRBJ1-2; D is unclear. The germline V gene encodes CDR1 SNHLY and CDR2 FYNNEI. The V end lost 5 bases, the J end lost 4 bases, and 8 bases lay between the germline ends. CDR3 size: 12 residues. Full variable domain (remainder filled in from reference TRBV2 and TRBJ1-2): EPEVTQTPSHQVTQMGQEVILRCVPISNHLYFYWYRQILGQKVEFLVSFYNNEISEKSEIFDDQFSVERPDGSNFTLKIRSTKLEDSAMYFCASSPTGYGYTFGSGTRLTVV.

The chain has TRBV6-6 and TRBJ2-3; 8 bases fit TRBD1. The CDR3 covers 16 residues. Germline V CDR1 and CDR2: MNHNY, SVGAGI (reference sequence). The junction had 8 bases not matched to a gene; V was cut back by 5 bases and J by 1 base. Here the CDR3 DNA reads TGTGCCAGCAGTCCCCTGGACAGGGATGGCACAGATACGCAGTATTTT. It encodes CASSPLDRDGTDTQYF.

Concerning this clone: Other DNA sequences in the same sample also yield this CDR3. The chain uses TRBV28 and TRBJ2-5; 10 bases fit TRBD1. Per germline, CDR1 MDHEN and CDR2 SYDVKM. Losses at the gene ends were 4 bases for V and 1 base for J; bases not matched to a gene: 6. The CDR3 is made up of 16 amino acids. The CDR3 sequence is CASSSRDRGPQETQYF. The CDR3 region has the DNA TGTGCCAGCAGTTCCCGGGACAGGGGACCCCAAGAGACCCAGTACTTC. Looking up the rest from reference TRBV28 and TRBJ2-5 gives the full variable domain: DVKVTQSSRYLVKRTGEKVFLECVQDMDHENMFWYRQDPGLGLRLIYFSYDVKMKEKGDIPEGYSVSREKKERFSLILESASTNQTSMYLCASSSRDRGPQETQYFGPGTRLLVL.

The chain is built from TRBV28 and TRBJ2-7; the D is unclear. The V and J ends lost 6 bases and 3 bases respectively, with 15 bases between them. Germline V CDR1 and CDR2: MDHEN, SYDVKM. CDR3 size: 14 residues. CDR3 coding DNA: TGTGCCAGCAGCCCCGCGCTTCCCTTCTACGAGCAGTACTTC. This sequence encodes CASSPALPFYEQYF. Together with reference TRBV28 and TRBJ2-7, the CDR3 gives the full variable domain: DVKVTQSSRYLVKRTGEKVFLECVQDMDHENMFWYRQDPGLGLRLIYFSYDVKMKEKGDIPEGYSVSREKKERFSLILESASTNQTSMYLCASSPALPFYEQYFGPGTRLTVT.

The chain recombines TRBV7-9 with TRBJ1-2; D not certain. The CDR3 loop spans 12 amino acids. The V end was cut by 3 bases, the J end by 5 bases, with 7 bases between. Germline V gene sequence: CDR1 SEHNR, CDR2 FQNEAQ (reference sequence). In DNA form, the CDR3 reads TGTGCCAGCAGCTTTAGGACTTATGGCTACACCTTC. Residues: CASSFRTYGYTF.

This chain connects TRBV19 to TRBJ2-1; 7 nucleotides match TRBD2. This CDR3 spans 15 amino acids. V gave up 7 bases and J gave up 6 bases; unmatched junction bases: 12. CDR1 and CDR2 (germline): LNHDA, SQIVND (reference sequence). The CDR3 protein is CASKPLSGGTNEQFF. DNA for the CDR3: TGTGCCAGTAAACCCCTTTCGGGAGGCACCAATGAGCAGTTCTTC. Supplemented by reference TRBV19 and TRBJ2-1, the full variable domain reads DGGITQSPKYLFRKEGQNVTLSCEQNLNHDAMYWYRQDPGQGLRLIYYSQIVNDFQKGDIAEGYSVSREKKESFPLTVTSAQKNPTAFYLCASKPLSGGTNEQFFGPGTRLTVL.

This chain joins TRBV27 and TRBJ1-1, with D possibly matching TRBD1 (6 bases). CDR1 MNHEY and CDR2 SMNVEV come from the germline V gene (reference sequence). The CDR3 runs 16 residues. Trimming took off 5 bases at V and 1 base at J, with 17 bases between the two ends. The CDR3 loop reads CASSLTQDSRNTEAFF. CDR3 sequence (DNA): TGTGCCAGCAGTCTTACCCAGGACAGCCGGAACACTGAAGCTTTCTTT.

V usage is TRBV9 and J usage is TRBJ2-5; TRBD2 aligns across 14 bases. CDR3 length: 16 residues. V was clipped by 3 bases and J by 5 bases; unmatched bases: 6. Germline V gives CDR1 SGDLS, CDR2 YYNGEE. CDR3 protein: CASSAGTSGREETQYF. CDR3 bases: TGTGCCAGCAGCGCCGGGACTAGCGGGAGAGAGGAGACCCAGTACTTC.

The chain employs TRBV4-3 and TRBJ2-1, with a tentative D call TRBD1 (6 bases). The V and J ends lost 0 bases and 7 bases respectively, with 19 bases between them. Looked up from germline, CDR1 is LGHNA and CDR2 is YSLEER. The CDR3 is 17 residues long. CDR3 protein: CASSQEMLSTGINEQFF. The CDR3 region has the DNA TGCGCCAGCAGCCAAGAGATGCTTTCTACAGGGATTAATGAGCAGTTCTTC.

The chain links TRBV9 to TRBJ2-7, with D maybe TRBD1 (5 bases). The CDR3 is 14 amino acids. V gave up 2 bases and J gave up 7 bases, with 16 bases separating them. Per germline, CDR1 SGDLS and CDR2 YYNGEE. CDR3 bases: TGTGCCAGCAGCGTGGTAGGGGCCAACACAGAGCAGTACTTC. It translates to CASSVVGANTEQYF.

J is TRBJ1-2 and V is TRBV28; 7 positions match TRBD1. V dropped 6 bases and J dropped 6; count of bases not matched to a gene: 7. This CDR3 has 13 amino acids. Germline CDR1 is MDHEN and CDR2 is SYDVKM. The CDR3, as DNA: TGTGCCAGCAGATGGACAGGTTCCCATGGCTACACCTTC. This encodes CASRWTGSHGYTF.

The J gene is TRBJ1-6, the V gene TRBV7-3; TRBD1 agrees at 8 bases. The germline V gene encodes CDR1 SGHTA and CDR2 FQGTGA. CDR3 length: 15 residues. Unmatched junction bases numbered 4, after V lost 2 bases and J lost 7 bases. This CDR3 reads CASSLQGAGNSPLHF. CDR3 DNA sequence: TGTGCCAGCAGCTTACAGGGGGCGGGGAATTCACCCCTCCACTTT.

CDR3 sequence: CASSPTGGYTTDTQYF. DNA of the CDR3: TGCGCCAGCAGCCCTACAGGGGGGTATACCACAGATACGCAGTATTTT. This chain connects TRBV4-1 to TRBJ2-3, with 8 positions matching TRBD1. The V gene's germline CDR1 is MGHRA and CDR2 YSYEKL. Trimming at V came to 4 bases and at J to 2 bases, leaving 8 bases not matched to a gene. The CDR3 length is 16 residues.

The chain is built from TRBV11-2 and TRBJ1-1; the match to TRBD1 covers 8 bases. CDR1 is SGHAT and CDR2 is FQNNGV in the germline V gene. Unmatched junction bases numbered 4, after V lost 3 bases and J lost 1 base. This CDR3 has 15 amino acids. CDR3 in DNA: TGTGCCAGCAGCTTGCAGGGGGCGACGAACACTGAAGCTTTCTTT. It specifies CASSLQGATNTEAFF.

The V gene is TRBV5-1, the J gene TRBJ2-7, with 7 bases lining up with TRBD1. J gave up 0 bases and V 5 bases, and 5 bases lay outside the gene matches. Germline V gene sequence: CDR1 SGHRS, CDR2 YFSETQ. The CDR3 has 14 residues. The CDR3 DNA sequence: TGCGCCAGCAGACCCGGGACAGCCTCCTACGAGCAGTACTTC. This sequence encodes CASRPGTASYEQYF.

V gene TRBV6-1 combines with J gene TRBJ2-5, with 9 bases fitting TRBD2. Losses at the gene ends were 3 bases for V and 2 bases for J; bases not matched to a gene: 7. This CDR3 contains 16 residues. Germline lookup yields CDR1 MNHNS and CDR2 SASEGT. The CDR3 spells CASSEWPRGGQETQYF. As DNA, the CDR3 is TGTGCCAGCAGTGAGTGGCCGCGGGGGGGTCAAGAGACCCAGTACTTC.

V and J are TRBV4-1 and TRBJ1-1; no definite D call. V lost 4 bases to trimming and J lost 5 bases, with 11 bases between them. The germline gives CDR1 MGHRA, CDR2 YSYEKL. This CDR3 has 13 amino acids. The CDR3: CASSPHEDTEAFF. For the CDR3, the DNA is TGCGCCAGCAGCCCTCATGAGGATACTGAAGCTTTCTTT.

CDR3 sequence: CASSLQGGTTYNEQFF. In DNA form, the CDR3 reads TGCGCCAGCAGCTTGCAAGGCGGAACCACGTACAATGAGCAGTTCTTC. This chain connects TRBV5-1 to TRBJ2-1; D is unclear. V was trimmed by 1 base and J by 4 bases, leaving 15 bases between them. The CDR3 length is 16 residues. Germline assignment: CDR1 SGHRS and CDR2 YFSETQ.

The J gene is TRBJ2-7, the V gene TRBV27; D possibly corresponds to TRBD1 (6 bases). The ends were cut back, 6 bases at V and 2 bases at J, with 20 bases in the middle. The CDR3 covers 16 residues. Germline CDR1 reads MNHEY; CDR2 reads SMNVEV (reference sequence). The CDR3 spells CASSRSNREVPYEQYF. The CDR3 nucleotides read TGTGCCAGCAGCCGATCCAACAGGGAAGTACCCTACGAGCAGTACTTC.